What follows describes a single TCR beta chain. Antigen specificity is unknown. The authors ran a second PCR of 7 to 11 cycles using a sample-barcoded 5' primer and a J-beta primer mix. MiXCR was run by TCRdb on the 5' RACE reads, yielding one entry per CDR3 protein. The sample lists some 710,000 distinct CDR3 sequences, around 45% occurring once. The data belong to a study of blood T cells in healthy people across ages. Points from the study as a whole: Researchers said unsorted PBMCs prevented a conclusive naive versus antigen-experienced comparison. Roughly linear declines in TCR beta diversity per million T cells occurred with age.

The CDR3 has 13 residues. Per germline, CDR1 SQVTM and CDR2 ANQGSEA. This sequence originates from an elderly man in good health. The chain links TRBV29-1 to TRBJ2-1; D may match TRBD1 or TRBD2 (5 bases each). The J call is uncertain, as TRBJ2-7 better fits the DNA end. Sequencing used blood. The CDR3 coding sequence is TGCAGCGTTGGTCGGGGCTCCTACAATGAGCAGTACTTC. Amino acids: CSVGRGSYNEQYF.